The T cell receptor beta chain described here comes from a study of blood T cells in healthy people across ages. A J-beta primer mix and a sample-barcoded 5' primer were used in a second PCR of roughly 7 to 12 cycles. Through a template-switch adaptor with 12 random nucleotides, each cDNA molecule received a tag. A single record per CDR3 protein comes from TCRdb applying MiXCR to the 5' RACE reads. Of some 1,500,000 distinct CDR3 sequences listed, approximately 39% are singletons. As regards this clonotype: At one end the junction does not follow the germline gene, possibly because of a read error.

The sample comprised blood. This receptor was taken from a woman under 30 in good health.

CDR3 amino acids: CVSSYALASGAPIAKNIQYF. DNA of the CDR3: TGTGTCAGCAGCTATGCCCTTGCTAGCGGGGCACCTATAGCCAAAAACATTCAGTACTTC. This sequence joins TRBV7-2 and TRBJ2-4, with 9 bases aligning to TRBD2. The CDR3 has 20 amino acids. Germline V CDR1 and CDR2: SGHTA, FQGNSA. The full variable domain, its missing parts supplied by reference TRBV7-2 and TRBJ2-4, is GAGVSQSPSNKVTEKGKDVELRCDPISGHTALYWYRQSLGQGLEFLIYFQGNSAPDKSGLPSDRFSAERTGGSVSTLTIQRTQQEDSAVYLCVSSYALASGAPIAKNIQYFGAGTRLSVL.